This paragraph reports one T cell receptor beta chain. Its antigen specificity is not known. No much larger clone is present one base from it, and per-base qualities are unavailable. CDR1 and CDR2 (ENHRY, SYGVKD) derive from the germline V gene. Between the V and J ends, shortened by 4 bases and 6 bases respectively, the junction contains 12 bases. Including cysteine and phenylalanine, the CDR3 has 14 amino acids. Just the 42-base CDR3 DNA is kept, in frame starting at base 1. The sample originates from a study of blood T cell repertoires in COVID-19 (dated by TCRdb to 2018 to 2020). Regarding the complete study: Collaborator samples came from the United States, Italy and Spain and covered acute and convalescent phases of COVID-19. The prospective study material was composed of cDNA or gDNA derived from T cells, B-cell-depleted T cells, or PBMCs. Deeply sampled blood TCRbeta repertoires from subjects exposed to, actively infected with, or recovered from COVID-19 were included in the dataset. A freely available public database, intended as a resource for researchers studying the immune response to SARS-CoV-2, is where the repertoires were released. Samples were obtained from the ongoing ImmuneRACE study (first 160 participants) and from 1,254 subjects provided by 6 global collaborators. A de-identified subject ID, COVID-19 status, age in years and sex were almost always included in the sample metadata. Where available, HLA class I and class II types were obtained from metadata supplied by the sample provider rather than from assay-based typing.

Collaborating institutions collected whole blood in K2EDTA tubes following their own protocols. For TCRbeta analysis, collaborators shipped samples in one of three forms: frozen whole blood, isolated PBMCs, or DNA extracted from either of those sample types. Overall study results and their limits: The amount of clinical and demographic metadata varied by source and participant and was provided uncurated.

The immunoSEQ Assay, a bias-controlled multiplex PCR, was used to amplify TCRbeta CDR3 regions from genomic DNA. Processing in the source paper ran as follows. Nucleated cell counts per sample were estimated from amplification of reference gene primers within the assay. Sequence reads were collapsed and filtered to measure the absolute abundance of every unique TCRbeta CDR3 rearrangement. For each sample, productive Simpson clonality was calculated by taking the square root of Simpson's diversity index across productive rearrangements. Not all clones reach the TCRdb copy of this immuneACCESS table, which keeps in-frame sequences only. Checked studies attribute under half of the gap to unresolved V genes and leave the rest unexplained. The D gene and trimming were derived from the DNA, and the V and J assignments and clone size from that table. The sample data list about 39,000 clones, and more than 80% of these were observed just once. Jointly, the top ten make up 10% of the sample.

This sequence was found in a man between 60 and 75 years old in a cohort sampled during active COVID-19. The chain is assembled from TRBV10-3 and TRBJ1-4, with no confident D gene call. Sequences were obtained from peripheral blood. The CDR3: CAISAAAKDEKLFF. In nucleotide form, the sequence is TGTGCCATCAGTGCGGCAGCGAAAGATGAAAAACTGTTTTTT.